This record looks at one T cell receptor (beta chain) sequence and its context. Its target antigen remains unknown. No much larger clonotype is one base removed from it; base qualities were not supplied. This sample was included in a study of blood T cell repertoires in COVID-19 (dated by TCRdb to 2020 to 2021). General notes on the study: Collaborator samples came from the United States, Italy and Spain and covered acute and convalescent phases of COVID-19. Subjects who had been exposed to COVID-19, were actively infected with it, or had recovered from it provided the deeply sampled blood TCRbeta repertoires that made up the dataset. The repertoires were made available in a free public database intended to serve as a resource for research on the immune response to SARS-CoV-2. Samples were obtained from the ongoing ImmuneRACE study (first 160 participants) and from some 1,300 subjects provided by 6 global collaborators. The material from the prospective study consisted of cDNA or gDNA derived from T cells, B-cell-depleted T cells, or PBMCs. HLA class I and class II types, where available, came from metadata supplied by the sample provider rather than from assay-based typing. Nearly every sample came with metadata listing a de-identified subject ID, COVID-19 status, age in years and sex.

The collaborating institutions used their own protocols to collect whole blood in K2EDTA tubes. For TCRbeta analysis, collaborators shipped samples as frozen whole blood, isolated PBMCs, or DNA extracted from either of those sample types. The full study reports these points: Clinical and demographic metadata were provided uncurated, with the amount varying by source and participant.

Based on the germline V gene, the CDR1 and CDR2 sequences are SGHTA and FQGNSA. The CDR3, cysteine through phenylalanine, is 12 amino acids long. Only the CDR3 part of the read is kept: 36 bases, read in frame from the first base. V is pared back by 4 bases and J by 4 bases, with 4 bases lying between the germline termini. TCRbeta CDR3 regions were amplified from genomic DNA by means of the immunoSEQ Assay, a bias-controlled multiplex PCR. As for the original processing: Within the assay, amplification of reference gene primers was used to estimate how many nucleated cells each sample contained. To quantify the absolute abundance of each unique TCRbeta CDR3 rearrangement, sequence reads were collapsed and filtered. For each sample, productive Simpson clonality was calculated as the square root of Simpson's diversity index over productive rearrangements. TCRdb carries this immuneACCESS record with in-frame sequences only. Its versions omit some clonotypes, under half of them owing to an unresolved V gene in the studies checked, with the rest unexplained. Clone size and V and J calls were adopted from that table, with D and trimming inferred from the DNA. The sample table lists under 200,000 clones, roughly three quarters of them with a count of one. The ten largest clones capture about 18% of the sample.

Sequenced sample: peripheral blood. The chain was built from TRBV7-2 and TRBJ2-2, with the D gene call left open. This TCR derives from a man aged 60-69 years with active or convalescent COVID-19. Here is the DNA: TGTGCCAGCAGCTATCTCACCGGGGAGCTGTTTTTT. This is translated as CASSYLTGELFF.